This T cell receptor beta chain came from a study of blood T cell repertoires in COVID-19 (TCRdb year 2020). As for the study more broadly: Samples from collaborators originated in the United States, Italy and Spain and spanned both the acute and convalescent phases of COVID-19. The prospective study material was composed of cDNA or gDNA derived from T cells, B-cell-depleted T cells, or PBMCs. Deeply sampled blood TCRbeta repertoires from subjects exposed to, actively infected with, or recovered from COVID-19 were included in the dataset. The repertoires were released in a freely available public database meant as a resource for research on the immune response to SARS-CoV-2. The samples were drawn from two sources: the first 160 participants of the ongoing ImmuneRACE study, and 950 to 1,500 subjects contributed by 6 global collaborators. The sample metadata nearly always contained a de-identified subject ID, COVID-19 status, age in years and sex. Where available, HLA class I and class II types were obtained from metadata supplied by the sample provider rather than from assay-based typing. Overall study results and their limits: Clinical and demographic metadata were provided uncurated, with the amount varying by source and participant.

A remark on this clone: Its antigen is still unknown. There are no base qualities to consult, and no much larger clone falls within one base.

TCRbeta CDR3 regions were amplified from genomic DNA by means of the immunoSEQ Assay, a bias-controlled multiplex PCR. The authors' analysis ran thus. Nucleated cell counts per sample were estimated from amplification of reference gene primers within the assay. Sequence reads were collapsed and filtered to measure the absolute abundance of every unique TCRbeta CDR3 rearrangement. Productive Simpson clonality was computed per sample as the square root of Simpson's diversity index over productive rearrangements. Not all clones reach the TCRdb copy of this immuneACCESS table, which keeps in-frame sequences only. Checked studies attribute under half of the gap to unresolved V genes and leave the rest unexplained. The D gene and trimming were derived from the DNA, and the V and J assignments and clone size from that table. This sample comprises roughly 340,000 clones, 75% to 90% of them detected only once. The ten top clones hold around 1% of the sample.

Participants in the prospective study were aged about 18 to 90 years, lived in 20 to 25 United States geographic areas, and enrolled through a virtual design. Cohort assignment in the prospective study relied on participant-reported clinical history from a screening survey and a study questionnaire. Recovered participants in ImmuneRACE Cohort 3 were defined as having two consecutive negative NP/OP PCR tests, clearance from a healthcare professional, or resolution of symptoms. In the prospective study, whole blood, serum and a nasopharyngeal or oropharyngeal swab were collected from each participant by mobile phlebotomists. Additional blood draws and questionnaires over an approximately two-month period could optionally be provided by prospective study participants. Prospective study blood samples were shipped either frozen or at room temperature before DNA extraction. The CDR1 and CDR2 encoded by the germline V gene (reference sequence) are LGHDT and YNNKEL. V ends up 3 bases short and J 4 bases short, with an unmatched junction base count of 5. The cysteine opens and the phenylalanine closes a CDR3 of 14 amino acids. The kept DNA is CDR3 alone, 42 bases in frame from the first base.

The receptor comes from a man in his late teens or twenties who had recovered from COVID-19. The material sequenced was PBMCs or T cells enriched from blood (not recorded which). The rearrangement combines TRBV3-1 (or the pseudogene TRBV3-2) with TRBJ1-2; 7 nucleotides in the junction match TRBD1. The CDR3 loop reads CASSQTGYVYGYTF. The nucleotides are TGTGCCAGCAGCCAGACAGGGTACGTCTATGGCTACACCTTC.